A single TCR beta chain is shown here with its context. The target antigen is unknown. The data are from a study of chemoradiotherapy in HPV16-positive cancers. About the research overall: Candidate HPV-specific clones and shared TCR motifs came from two HPV16-positive patients.

Trimming pared 2 bases from V and 2 bases from J, leaving 13 bases between. Germline CDR1 and CDR2: MNHNS and SASEGT. This CDR3 region has 16 residues. Repertoires were sampled repeatedly during chemoradiotherapy. Study observations and caveats: Only a couple of HPV16-positive patients supplied the functional HPV-specificity definition. Non-HPV-specific T cells did not expand in tumors during treatment, whereas candidate HPV-specific clones and E7-related motifs did.

Method: immunoSEQ multiplex PCR; TCRdb's copy keeps in-frame clones and lacks some. This sample yields about 7,900 clones, of which about 80% are seen a single time; about 8.5% belongs to the top ten. Sampling was performed from a patient who underwent chemoradiotherapy. The rearrangement uses TRBV6-1 and TRBJ2-1, with TRBD2 as a possible D gene (5 bases). The TCR was taken from a human donor with HPV-associated anogenital cancer. CDR3 residues: CASSELRGSTYNEQFF. In DNA, the CDR3 is TGTGCCAGCAGTGAACTCCGGGGATCTACCTACAATGAGCAGTTCTTC.